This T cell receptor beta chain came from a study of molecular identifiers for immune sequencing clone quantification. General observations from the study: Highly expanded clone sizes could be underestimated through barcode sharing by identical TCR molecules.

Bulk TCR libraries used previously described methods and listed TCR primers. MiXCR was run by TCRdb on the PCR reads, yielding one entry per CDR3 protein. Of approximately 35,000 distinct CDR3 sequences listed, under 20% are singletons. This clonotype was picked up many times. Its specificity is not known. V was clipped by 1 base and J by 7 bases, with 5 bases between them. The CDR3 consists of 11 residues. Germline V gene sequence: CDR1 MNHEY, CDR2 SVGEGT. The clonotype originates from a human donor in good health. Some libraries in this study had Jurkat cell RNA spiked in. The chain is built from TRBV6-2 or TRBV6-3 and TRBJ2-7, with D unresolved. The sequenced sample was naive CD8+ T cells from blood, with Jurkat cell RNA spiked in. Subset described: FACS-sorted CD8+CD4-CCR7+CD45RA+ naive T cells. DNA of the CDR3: TGTGCCAGCAGTTACTTTGAGGAGCAGTACTTC. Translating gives CASSYFEEQYF.